This T cell receptor beta chain was recorded in a study of T cells in Graves' hyperthyroidism and ophthalmopathy. Study-wide background: It was at initial diagnosis, before any treatment, that peripheral blood was collected. The study's findings and limits: Expanded thyroid clonotypes (above 0.001) were mostly also found in blood.

There are many counts of this clonotype. What it binds is unknown. The CDR3 has 14 amino acids. Trimming stripped 3 bases from V and 6 bases from J, with 14 bases between. The V gene's germline CDR1 is SEHNR and CDR2 FQNEAQ (reference sequence). The PBMCs were sourced from fresh peripheral blood (10 ml). The source material, RNA transcripts, was used to amplify TCR beta CDR3 regions. HTBI primers were employed in a first-round RT-PCR of the TCR CDR3. TCRdb reanalysed the multiplex PCR reads using MiXCR and keeps one entry per CDR3 protein. Counted here are 140,000 or so distinct CDR3 sequences, roughly a fifth occurring once; the ten biggest clones make up around 69%.

V is TRBV7-9 and J is TRBJ1-1; D unresolved. This sequence originates from a woman aged 50 to 65 with Graves' hyperthyroidism that later progressed to Graves' ophthalmopathy. Sequencing was performed on blood. The CDR3 region has the DNA TGTGCCAGCAGCTTGAGCCAGGTTACAGCTGAAGCTTTCTTT. This translates into CASSLSQVTAEAFF.